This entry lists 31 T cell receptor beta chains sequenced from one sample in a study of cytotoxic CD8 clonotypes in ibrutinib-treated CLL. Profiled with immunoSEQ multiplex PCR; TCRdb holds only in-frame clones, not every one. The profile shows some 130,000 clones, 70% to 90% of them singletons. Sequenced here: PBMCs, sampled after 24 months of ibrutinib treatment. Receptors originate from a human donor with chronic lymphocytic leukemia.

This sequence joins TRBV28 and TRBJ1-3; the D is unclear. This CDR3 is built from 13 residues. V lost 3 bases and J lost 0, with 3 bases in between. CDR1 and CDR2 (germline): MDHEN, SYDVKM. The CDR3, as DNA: TGTGCCAGCAGTTTTGCCTCTGGAAACACCATATATTTT. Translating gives CASSFASGNTIYF.

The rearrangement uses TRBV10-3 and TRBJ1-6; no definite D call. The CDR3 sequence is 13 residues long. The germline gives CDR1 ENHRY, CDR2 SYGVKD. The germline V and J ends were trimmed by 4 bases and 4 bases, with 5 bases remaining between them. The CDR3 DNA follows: TGTGCCATCAGTGTACAATATAATTCACCCCTCCACTTT. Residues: CAISVQYNSPLHF.

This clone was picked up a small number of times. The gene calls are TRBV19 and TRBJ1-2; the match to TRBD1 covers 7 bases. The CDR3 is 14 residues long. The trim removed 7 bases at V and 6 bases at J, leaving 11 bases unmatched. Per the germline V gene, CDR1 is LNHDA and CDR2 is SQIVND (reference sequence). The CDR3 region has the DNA TGTGCCAGTACTGATGACAGGGATTGGCATGGCTACACCTTC. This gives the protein CASTDDRDWHGYTF.

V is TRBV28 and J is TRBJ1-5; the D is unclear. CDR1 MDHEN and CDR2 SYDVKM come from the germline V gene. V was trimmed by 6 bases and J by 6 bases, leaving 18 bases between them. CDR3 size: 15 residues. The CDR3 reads CASSWGAGHIQPQHF. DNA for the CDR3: TGTGCCAGCAGCTGGGGTGCAGGCCACATTCAGCCCCAGCATTTT.

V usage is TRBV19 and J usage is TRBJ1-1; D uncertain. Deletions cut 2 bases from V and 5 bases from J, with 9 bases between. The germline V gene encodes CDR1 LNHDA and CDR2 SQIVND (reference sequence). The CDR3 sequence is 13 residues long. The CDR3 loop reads CASSITVRTEAFF. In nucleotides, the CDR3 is TGTGCCAGTAGTATAACCGTCCGTACTGAAGCTTTCTTT.

CDR3 loop: CASSWGDEQFF. Written as DNA, the CDR3 is TGTGCCAGCAGCTGGGGGGATGAGCAGTTCTTC. The chain recombines TRBV5-6 with TRBJ2-1, with D maybe TRBD2 (6 bases). V was trimmed by 3 bases and J by 8 bases, leaving 6 bases between them. The CDR3 contains 11 residues. Germline CDR1 and CDR2: SGHDT and YYEEEE.

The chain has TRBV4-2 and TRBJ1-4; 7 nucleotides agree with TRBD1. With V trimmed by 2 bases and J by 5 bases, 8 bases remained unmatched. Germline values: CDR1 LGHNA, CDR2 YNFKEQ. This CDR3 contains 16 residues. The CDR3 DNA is TGTGCCAGCAGCCAAAAATCCGGGACAGCAAATGAAAAACTGTTTTTT. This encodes CASSQKSGTANEKLFF.

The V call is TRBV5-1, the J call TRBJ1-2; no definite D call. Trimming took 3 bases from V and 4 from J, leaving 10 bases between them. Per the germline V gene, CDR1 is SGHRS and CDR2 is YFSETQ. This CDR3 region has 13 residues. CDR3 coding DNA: TGCGCCAGCAGCTCGGGTCTCCTCTATGGCTACACCTTC. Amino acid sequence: CASSSGLLYGYTF.

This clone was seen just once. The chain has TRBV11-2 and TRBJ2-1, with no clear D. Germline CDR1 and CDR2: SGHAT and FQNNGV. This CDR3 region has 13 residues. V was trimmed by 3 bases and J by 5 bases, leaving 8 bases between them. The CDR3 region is CASSLGLNNEQFF. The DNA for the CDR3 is TGTGCCAGCAGCTTGGGATTAAACAATGAGCAGTTCTTC. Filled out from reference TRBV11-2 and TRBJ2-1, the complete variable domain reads EAGVAQSPRYKIIEKRQSVAFWCNPISGHATLYWYQQILGQGPKLLIQFQNNGVVDDSQLPKDRFSAERLKGVDSTLKIQPAKLEDSAVYLCASSLGLNNEQFFGPGTRLTVL.

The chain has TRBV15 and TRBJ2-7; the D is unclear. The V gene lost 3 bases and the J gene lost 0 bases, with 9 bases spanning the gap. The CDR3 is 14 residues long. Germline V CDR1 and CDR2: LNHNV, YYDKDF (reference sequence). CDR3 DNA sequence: TGTGCCACCAGCAGGGATGACGTCTCCTACGAGCAGTACTTC. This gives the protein CATSRDDVSYEQYF.

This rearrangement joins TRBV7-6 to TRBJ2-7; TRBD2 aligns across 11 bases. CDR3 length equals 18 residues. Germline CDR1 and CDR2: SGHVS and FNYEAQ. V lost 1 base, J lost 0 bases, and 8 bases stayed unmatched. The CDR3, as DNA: TGTGCCAGCAGCTTAGAACCTAGCGGGAGGCCCAACTCCTACGAGCAGTACTTC. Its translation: CASSLEPSGRPNSYEQYF. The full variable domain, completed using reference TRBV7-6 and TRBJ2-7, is GAGVSQSPRYKVTKRGQDVALRCDPISGHVSLYWYRQALGQGPEFLTYFNYEAQQDKSGLPNDRFSAERPEGSISTLTIQRTEQRDSAMYRCASSLEPSGRPNSYEQYFGPGTRLTVT.

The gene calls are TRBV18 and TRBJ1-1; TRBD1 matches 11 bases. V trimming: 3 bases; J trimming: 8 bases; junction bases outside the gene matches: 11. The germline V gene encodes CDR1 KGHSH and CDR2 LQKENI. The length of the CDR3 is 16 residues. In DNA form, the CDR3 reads TGTGCCAGCTCACCCAGGACAGGGGGCCGGGCCGCGGAAGCTTTCTTT. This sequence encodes CASSPRTGGRAAEAFF.

The DNA for the CDR3 is TGTGCCAGACAGGGTGGGGGACAGGGGGATTATGGCTACACCTTC. This gives the protein CARQGGGQGDYGYTF. V gene TRBV19 combines with J gene TRBJ1-2; TRBD1 matches 11 bases. The CDR3 loop spans 15 amino acids. The junction had 11 bases not matched to a gene; V was cut back by 9 bases and J by 5 bases. Germline V lookup: CDR1 LNHDA, CDR2 SQIVND (reference sequence). Based on the CDR3 plus reference TRBV19 and TRBJ1-2, the full variable domain is DGGITQSPKYLFRKEGQNVTLSCEQNLNHDAMYWYRQDPGQGLRLIYYSQIVNDFQKGDIAEGYSVSREKKESFPLTVTSAQKNPTAFYLCARQGGGQGDYGYTFGSGTRLTVV.

The CDR3 sequence is CASSKAGGTEAFF. The CDR3 DNA sequence: TGTGCCAGCTCTAAGGCAGGCGGGACTGAAGCTTTCTTT. This chain joins TRBV18 and TRBJ1-1; no clear D. CDR1 KGHSH and CDR2 LQKENI come from the germline V gene. The CDR3 contains 13 residues. V shed 6 bases and J shed 5 bases, with 13 bases lying between them.

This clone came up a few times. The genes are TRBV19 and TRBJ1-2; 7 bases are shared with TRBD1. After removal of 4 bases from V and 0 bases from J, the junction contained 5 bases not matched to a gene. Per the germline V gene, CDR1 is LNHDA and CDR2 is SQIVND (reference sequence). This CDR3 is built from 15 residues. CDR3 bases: TGTGCCAGTAGTACCTACAGGGGTCCTAACTATGGCTACACCTTC. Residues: CASSTYRGPNYGYTF.

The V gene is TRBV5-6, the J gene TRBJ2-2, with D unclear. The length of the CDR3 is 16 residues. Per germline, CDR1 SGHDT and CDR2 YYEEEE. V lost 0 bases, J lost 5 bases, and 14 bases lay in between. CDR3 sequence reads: CASSLAPVLRTGELFF. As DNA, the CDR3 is TGTGCCAGCAGCTTGGCCCCAGTATTGCGAACCGGGGAGCTGTTTTTT.

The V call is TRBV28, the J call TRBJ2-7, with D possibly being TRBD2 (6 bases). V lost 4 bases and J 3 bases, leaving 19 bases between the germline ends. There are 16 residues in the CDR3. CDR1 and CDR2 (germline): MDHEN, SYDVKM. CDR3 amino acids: CASSSNPRMGGYEQYF. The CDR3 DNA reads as TGTGCCAGCAGTTCGAACCCCAGAATGGGAGGCTACGAGCAGTACTTC.

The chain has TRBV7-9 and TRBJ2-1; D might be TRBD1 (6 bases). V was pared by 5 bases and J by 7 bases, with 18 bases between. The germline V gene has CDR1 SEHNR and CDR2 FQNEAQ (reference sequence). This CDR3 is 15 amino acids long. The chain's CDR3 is CASSNQGFQLNEQFF. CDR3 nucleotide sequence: TGTGCCAGCAGCAACCAGGGGTTCCAACTGAATGAGCAGTTCTTC.

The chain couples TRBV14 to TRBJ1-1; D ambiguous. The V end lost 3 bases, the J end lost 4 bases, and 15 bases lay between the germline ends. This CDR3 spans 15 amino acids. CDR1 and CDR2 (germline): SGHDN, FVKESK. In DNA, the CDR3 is TGTGCCAGCAGCCATTCTCTGGTGCAGATCACTGAAGCTTTCTTT. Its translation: CASSHSLVQITEAFF.

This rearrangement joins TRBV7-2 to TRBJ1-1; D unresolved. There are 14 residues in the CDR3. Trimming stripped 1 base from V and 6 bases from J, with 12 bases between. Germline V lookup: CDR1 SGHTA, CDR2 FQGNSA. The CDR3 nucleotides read TGTGCCAGCAGCTTAGATGTTTTATTCCCTGAAGCTTTCTTT. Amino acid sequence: CASSLDVLFPEAFF.

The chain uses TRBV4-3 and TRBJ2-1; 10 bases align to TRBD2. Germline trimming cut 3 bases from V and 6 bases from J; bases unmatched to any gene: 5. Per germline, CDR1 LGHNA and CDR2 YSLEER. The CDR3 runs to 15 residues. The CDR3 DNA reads TGCGCCAGCAGCCAGCTAGCGGGGGCCGTCAATGAGCAGTTCTTC. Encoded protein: CASSQLAGAVNEQFF.

The CDR3 spells CASSLGQTYGYTF. The CDR3 nucleotides are TGTGCCAGCAGCTTAGGTCAGACCTATGGCTACACCTTC. The gene calls are TRBV7-2 and TRBJ1-2; no definite D call. The CDR3 has 13 amino acids. V was cut by 1 base and J by 4 bases, with 7 bases left in between. The germline V gene has CDR1 SGHTA and CDR2 FQGNSA.

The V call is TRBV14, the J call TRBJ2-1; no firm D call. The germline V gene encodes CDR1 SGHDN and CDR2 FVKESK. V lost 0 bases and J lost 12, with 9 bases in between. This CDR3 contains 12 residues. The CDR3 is CASSQESVRQFF. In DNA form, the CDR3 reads TGTGCCAGCAGCCAAGAATCAGTGAGGCAGTTCTTC.

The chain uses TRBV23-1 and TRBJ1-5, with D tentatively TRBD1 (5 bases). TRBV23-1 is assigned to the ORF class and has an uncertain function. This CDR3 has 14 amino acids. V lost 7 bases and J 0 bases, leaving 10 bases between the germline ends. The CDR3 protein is CASTGAYSNQPQHF. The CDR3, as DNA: TGCGCCAGCACCGGGGCCTATAGCAATCAGCCCCAGCATTTT.

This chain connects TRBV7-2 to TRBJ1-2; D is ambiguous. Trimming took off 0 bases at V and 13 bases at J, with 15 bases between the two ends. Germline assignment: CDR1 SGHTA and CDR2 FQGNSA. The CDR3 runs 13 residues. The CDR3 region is CASSLAGRLGCTF. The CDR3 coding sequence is TGTGCCAGCAGCTTAGCAGGCCGGCTCGGGTGCACCTTC.

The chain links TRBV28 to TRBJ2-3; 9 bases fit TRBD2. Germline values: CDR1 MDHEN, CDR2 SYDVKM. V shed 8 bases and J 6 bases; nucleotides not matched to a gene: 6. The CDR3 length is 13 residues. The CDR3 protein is CASAAGGRDTQYF. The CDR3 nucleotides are TGTGCCAGCGCAGCGGGAGGAAGGGATACGCAGTATTTT.

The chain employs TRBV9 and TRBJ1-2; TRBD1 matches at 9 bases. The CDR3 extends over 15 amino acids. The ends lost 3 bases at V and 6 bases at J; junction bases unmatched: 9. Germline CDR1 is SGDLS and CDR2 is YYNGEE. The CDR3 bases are TGTGCCAGCAGCGCAGTACACAGGGGGCAGGATGGCTACACCTTC. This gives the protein CASSAVHRGQDGYTF.

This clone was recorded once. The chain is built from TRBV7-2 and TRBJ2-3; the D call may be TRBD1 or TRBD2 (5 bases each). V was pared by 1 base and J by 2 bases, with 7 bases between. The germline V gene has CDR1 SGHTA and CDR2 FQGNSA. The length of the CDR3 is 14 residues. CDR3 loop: CASSLGGYTDTQYF. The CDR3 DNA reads TGTGCCAGCAGCTTAGGGGGGTACACAGATACGCAGTATTTT.

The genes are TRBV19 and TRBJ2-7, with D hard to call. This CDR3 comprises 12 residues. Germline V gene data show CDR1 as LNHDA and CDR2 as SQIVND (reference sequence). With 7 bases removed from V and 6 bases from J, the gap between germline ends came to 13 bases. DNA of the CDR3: TGTGCCAGTACCCTACGGGCGGTCGAGCAGTACTTC. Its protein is CASTLRAVEQYF.

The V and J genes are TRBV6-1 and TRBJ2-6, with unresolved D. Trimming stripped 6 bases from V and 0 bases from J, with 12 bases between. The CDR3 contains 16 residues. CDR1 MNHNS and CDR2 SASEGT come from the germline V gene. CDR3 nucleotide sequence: TGTGCCAGCAGCGAATCCCCCAACTCTGGGGCCAACGTCCTGACTTTC. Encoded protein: CASSESPNSGANVLTF.

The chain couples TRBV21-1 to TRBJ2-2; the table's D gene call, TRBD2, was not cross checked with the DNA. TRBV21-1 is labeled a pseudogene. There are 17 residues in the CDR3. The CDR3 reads CASSSQKRGGRKGELFF. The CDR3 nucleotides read TGTGCCAGCAGCAGCCAAAAGCGCGGCGGGAGAAAAGGGGAGCTGTTTTTT.